This record covers a single T cell receptor (beta chain). The record originates from a study of blood T cell repertoires in COVID-19. V dropped 5 bases and J dropped 0; count of bases not matched to a gene: 4. Germline loops: CDR1 SGHRS, CDR2 YFSETQ. This CDR3 spans 14 amino acids. TCRdb keeps only in-frame clones here, not all; method: immunoSEQ multiplex PCR. The sample yields 76,000 or so clones, approximately 87% seen once. This TCR came from a man of 80 years or more in a cohort sampled during active COVID-19. The V call is TRBV5-1, the J call TRBJ2-7; 8 bases agree with TRBD2. Sequencing input: peripheral blood. This chain's CDR3 is CASSRAGVSYEQYF. The CDR3 DNA is TGCGCCAGCAGTCGAGCGGGGGTCTCCTACGAGCAGTACTTC.